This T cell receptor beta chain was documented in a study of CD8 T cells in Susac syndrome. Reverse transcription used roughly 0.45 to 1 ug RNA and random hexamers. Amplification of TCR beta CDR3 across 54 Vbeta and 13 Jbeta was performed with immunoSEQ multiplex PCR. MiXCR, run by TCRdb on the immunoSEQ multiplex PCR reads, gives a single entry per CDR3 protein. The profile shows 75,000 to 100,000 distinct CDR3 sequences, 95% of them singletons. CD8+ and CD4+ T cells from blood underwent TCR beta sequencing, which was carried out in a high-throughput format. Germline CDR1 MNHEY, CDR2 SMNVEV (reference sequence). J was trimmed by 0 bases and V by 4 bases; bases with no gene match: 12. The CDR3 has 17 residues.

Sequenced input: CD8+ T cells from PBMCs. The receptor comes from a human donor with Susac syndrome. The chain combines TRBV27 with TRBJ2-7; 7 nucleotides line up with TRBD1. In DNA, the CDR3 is TGTGCCAGCAGTTCAGATTTTCCCGGGACAGCCTCCTACGAGCAGTACTTC. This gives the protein CASSSDFPGTASYEQYF.